This TCR beta chain was identified in a study of response to subunit inactivated influenza vaccine. At least ten counts were recorded for this clonotype. TCRdb reprocessed the RT-PCR reads with MiXCR, giving one entry per CDR3 protein. This sample yields more than 400,000 distinct CDR3 sequences, of which approximately 7.2% are seen a single time; 10% to 15% belongs to the top ten. Trimming left V 0 bases short and J 3 bases short, with 6 bases between. CDR3 size: 13 residues. CDR1 is SGHVS, CDR2 FNYEAQ, per germline. The clonotype was recovered from a man aged 50 to 69 who received an inactivated influenza vaccine. The specimen comprised PBMCs from blood, sampled approximately 25 months after vaccination. The chain combines TRBV7-6 with TRBJ2-7, with D unclear. The CDR3 DNA follows: TGTGCCAGCAGCTTAGCTGCCGGCTACGAGCAGTACTTC. This encodes CASSLAAGYEQYF.